Detailed here is one T cell receptor (beta chain). Its matching antigen is unknown. This CDR3 has 15 residues. After removal of 8 bases from V and 4 bases from J, the junction contained 10 bases not matched to a gene. In germline, CDR1 is MDHEN, CDR2 SYDVKM. These data originate in a study of cytomegalovirus exposure and HLA in healthy donors. Study observations and caveats: CMV serostatus was the only immune exposure information that was available. The authors later found TCR association rates varying by HLA locus, with DRB1 most and HLA-C fewest.

Everyone who donated was a healthy bone marrow donor. The primer mix had 60 Vbeta and 13 Jbeta primers. Method: immunoSEQ multiplex PCR; TCRdb's copy keeps in-frame clones and lacks some. The sample includes 250,000 to 350,000 clones, just over 70% of them seen just once. What was sequenced was PBMCs. The V and J genes are TRBV28 and TRBJ2-2; 7 bases align to TRBD2. The receptor's source is a female donor in good health and CMV-seronegative. The CDR3 nucleotides read TGTGCCAGCCATGGGGGAGGGCTCGGCACCGGGGAGCTGTTTTTT. Its translation is CASHGGGLGTGELFF.